This T cell receptor (beta chain) was identified in a study of blood T cells in healthy people across ages (dated by TCRdb to the mid-2010s). Background on the whole study: In model experiments, template switching captured about one uniquely barcoded TCR beta cDNA molecule for every two T cells. Using deep sequencing normalized with unique cDNA molecular identifiers, the study measured how TCR beta repertoire diversity changes with age. The donors were split into four age groups: young (average about 15 years), middle-aged (roughly 40), aged (62) and long-lived (roughly 80). Using the same blood draw, the study looked at two additional independent replicas of 1 million unique cDNA reads for two donors, one aged 18 to 29 and the other aged 80 or older. To avoid experimental bias, donors of different ages were randomly spread across the sequencing lanes. Study-wide conclusions, independent of this receptor: Bulk unsorted PBMC profiling prevented conclusive comparison of naive and antigen-experienced compartments. Estimates of total diversity from one million sequenced T cells were regarded as lower bounds and underestimates. The long-lived group showed more naive CD4+ T cells, fewer expanded clones and increased TCR diversity than the aged group, suggesting age selection. Observed TCR beta diversity per million T cells fell roughly linearly with age, and a significant reduction was already apparent by age around 39. The CMV infection status of donors was not known, potentially confounding age-related changes in expanded clonotypes. There was a strong correlation between observed TCR beta diversity and the percentage of naive T cells measured by flow cytometry.

Donors were approximately 42 systemically healthy Caucasian individuals from Russia aged roughly 6 to 90 years. Approximately 9.7 milliliters of peripheral blood were drawn from each donor into EDTA-treated Vacutainer tubes. Ficoll-Paque density-gradient centrifugation was used to isolate PBMCs, with at least 7 million per sample. Trizol reagent was used to extract total RNA from the PBMCs, yielding at least 5 micrograms per sample. The percentages of naive CD45RAhigh/CD27high T cells were determined by flow cytometry on a PBMC aliquot from every donor. The library relied on 5' RACE. The sequencer listed for this sample is Illumina HiSeq 2500. A second roughly 7 to 11 cycle PCR used a sample-barcoded 5' primer and a J-beta primer mix. A template-switch 5' adaptor carrying 12 random nucleotides introduced a unique molecular identifier onto each TCR beta cDNA molecule. At least 3 million CDR3-containing paired-end reads were obtained from each sample. All of the RNA was converted into first-strand cDNA using the Mint cDNA synthesis kit, with a TRBC-specific oligonucleotide serving as the primer. Following uracil-DNA glycosylase treatment, all cDNA underwent a first 18-cycle PCR with the universal primers M1SS and BC2_uni_R. Per the original workflow: Each sample was normalized by randomly selecting 1 million high-quality reads, each carrying a distinct molecular identifier. Reads with shared molecular identifiers were discarded instead of being binned into consensus sequences. MiTCR, with a Q25 quality threshold and the strictest error-elimination algorithm, was used for CDR3 identification, clonotype clustering and error correction. A nonparametric unseen species model with Euler transformation was used to estimate a lower bound on total TCR beta diversity. TCRdb trimmed public reads at Q25 via fastp, called clones via MiXCR and kept in-frame beta chains. Rows matching on CDR3 protein sequence are summarized as one entry with the most common DNA and genes. The V and J calls here are based on TCRdb, not the publication. The sample table holds hundreds of thousands of distinct CDR3 sequences, of which roughly 45% were seen once. The ten largest clones represent roughly 19% of the sample.

As for this clonotype: Its cognate antigen has yet to be identified. No much larger clone exists at a distance of one base, and base qualities are not known.

The CDR3 runs 15 amino acids, cysteine and phenylalanine included. Only the CDR3 DNA is retained, 45 bases long and in frame from the first base. The germline V gene sets CDR1 to MNHEY and CDR2 to SVGEGT. V gives up 11 bases and J gives up 1 base, and the segment between their germline ends measures 20 bases. The sample taken for sequencing was blood. The sequence links TRBV6-2 or TRBV6-3 to TRBJ2-5; TRBD2 might be the D gene, on 5 matching bases. The clonotype was recovered from a woman aged 55-75 years in good health. The DNA reads as follows: TGTGCCTCTGAGGGATTAAGGAATCGCCAAGAGACCCAGTACTTC. It translates to CASEGLRNRQETQYF.